This T cell receptor (beta chain) was obtained from a study of naive and memory T cell subsets. Study-wide results and caveats: Findings for naive and memory subsets could not be checked against ground truth.

An equimolar mix of two oligonucleotides served as the beta constant-region primer for TRBC1 and TRBC2. Ligation attached a single-stranded oligonucleotide with a 12-nucleotide UMI and the SP2 primer to the cDNA 3' end. TCRdb recomputed calls from the UMI-ligation and nested PCR reads with MiXCR, one row per CDR3 protein. Of about 2,800 distinct CDR3 sequences in the sample, 6% to 9.5% were seen once. Note on this clonotype: No antigen is known for it.

Sequenced material: effector memory CD8+ T cells from blood. Subset meaning: effector memory, CD45RA- CD27-. This sequence originates from a human donor in good health.

The CDR3 here is CASSPPTEIYEQYF. The CDR3 bases are TGTGCCAGCAGCCCCCCCACAGAGATCTACGAGCAGTACTTC. This chain connects TRBV5-8 to TRBJ2-7; D remains ambiguous. Trimming cost V 4 bases and J 3 bases, with 14 bases left between them. The CDR3 is 14 residues long. CDR1 is SGHTS and CDR2 is YDEGEE in the germline V gene.